Following are 21 T cell receptor beta chains from one sample sequenced in a study of blood T cell repertoires in COVID-19. Here immunoSEQ multiplex PCR was the method, and the copy in TCRdb shows in-frame clones only, minus some. The sample carries about 270,000 clones, roughly nine tenths recorded once. Material: peripheral blood. The receptor set was obtained from a man between 60 and 75 years old who had recovered from COVID-19.

This chain links TRBV2 with TRBJ2-3, with 7 positions matching TRBD2. The CDR3 runs to 17 residues. Germline V lookup: CDR1 SNHLY, CDR2 FYNNEI. After removal of 7 bases from V and 0 bases from J, the junction contained 13 bases not matched to a gene. The CDR3 coding sequence is TGTGCCAGCATCCCCCGCGGGGGAACTACTAGCACAGATACGCAGTATTTT. Residues: CASIPRGGTTSTDTQYF.

The V call is TRBV7-2, the J call TRBJ2-5; possible D gene TRBD2, 7 bases. Germline CDR1 is SGHTA and CDR2 is FQGNSA. The CDR3 is 15 amino acids. Trimming stripped 7 bases from V and 5 bases from J, with 20 bases between. The CDR3 loop is CASTAPGGLLETQYF. CDR3 nucleotides: TGTGCCAGCACGGCCCCCGGGGGGCTTTTGGAGACCCAGTACTTC. Combining the CDR3 with reference TRBV7-2 and TRBJ2-5 gives the whole variable domain GAGVSQSPSNKVTEKGKDVELRCDPISGHTALYWYRQSLGQGLEFLIYFQGNSAPDKSGLPSDRFSAERTGGSVSTLTIQRTQQEDSAVYLCASTAPGGLLETQYFGPGTRLLVL.

The rearrangement links TRBV5-1 to TRBJ2-1, with TRBD1 matching over 9 bases. J lost 0 bases, V lost 0 bases, and 7 bases had no gene match. This CDR3 region has 18 residues. Per the germline V gene, CDR1 is SGHRS and CDR2 is YFSETQ. CDR3 amino acids: CASSLAPTGGGSYNEQFF. As DNA, the CDR3 is TGCGCCAGCAGCTTGGCCCCGACAGGGGGAGGCTCCTACAATGAGCAGTTCTTC.

CDR3 in DNA: TGTGCCAGCAGCCAAGGAAACAACAACTATGGCTACACCTTC. It translates to CASSQGNNNYGYTF. This chain uses TRBV14 with TRBJ1-2, with no clear D. V lost 1 base and J lost 2, with 8 bases in between. This CDR3 has 14 amino acids. The germline gives CDR1 SGHDN, CDR2 FVKESK.

The chain is built from TRBV18 and TRBJ1-3, with D possibly TRBD1 on 6 matching bases. Germline lookup yields CDR1 KGHSH and CDR2 LQKENI. The CDR3 consists of 15 residues. V was cut by 4 bases and J by 0 bases, with 10 bases left in between. DNA of the CDR3: TGTGCCAGCTCACGGACAGATTCCTCTGGAAACACCATATATTTT. This codes for CASSRTDSSGNTIYF.

This clone was seen a few times. J is TRBJ2-1 and V is TRBV7-3; D ambiguous. The CDR3 has 13 residues. Germline CDR1 is SGHTA and CDR2 is FQGTGA. The V and J ends lost 1 base and 7 bases respectively, with 8 bases between them. The CDR3 spells CASSLRSRNEQFF. CDR3 in DNA: TGTGCCAGCAGCTTAAGATCGCGGAATGAGCAGTTCTTC.

Written as DNA, the CDR3 is TGTGCCTGGAGTGTACTTGGTTTTGAAAAACTGTTTTTT. Translating gives CAWSVLGFEKLFF. This chain joins TRBV30 and TRBJ1-4; no definite D call. The CDR3 runs to 13 residues. The V end lost 0 bases, the J end lost 7 bases, and 9 bases lay between the germline ends. Germline-derived CDR1 and CDR2 are GTSNPN and SVGIG (reference sequence).

The gene calls are TRBV5-5 and TRBJ1-6; 7 bases are a match to TRBD1. The CDR3 covers 15 residues. CDR1 is SGHKS and CDR2 is YYEKEE in the germline V gene (reference sequence). Trimming removed 2 bases from V and 6 bases from J; junction bases left unmatched: 5. CDR3 sequence reads: CASSFDRALNSPLHF. In DNA form, the CDR3 reads TGTGCCAGCAGCTTCGACAGGGCTCTTAATTCACCCCTCCACTTT. The full variable domain, in which reference TRBV5-5 and TRBJ1-6 provide the parts outside the CDR3, is DAGVTQSPTHLIKTRGQQVTLRCSPISGHKSVSWYQQVLGQGPQFIFQYYEKEERGRGNFPDRFSARQFPNYSSELNVNALLLGDSALYLCASSFDRALNSPLHFGNGTRLTVT.

The chain is built from TRBV4-1 and TRBJ1-5, with unresolved D. Trimming shortened V by 4 bases and J by 4 bases, and 17 bases separated the two germline ends. Germline CDR1 and CDR2: MGHRA and YSYEKL. CDR3 length: 16 residues. CDR3: CASSLGPDLKNQPQHF. In DNA form, the CDR3 reads TGCGCCAGCAGCCTTGGGCCGGATCTTAAAAATCAGCCCCAGCATTTT.

J is TRBJ1-1 and V is TRBV6-5, with a possible D match to TRBD1 (5 bases). The V gene's germline CDR1 is MNHEY and CDR2 SVGAGI. This CDR3 is built from 16 residues. Deletions cut 2 bases from V and 4 bases from J, with 17 bases between. The CDR3 region is CASSYPTVLGGTEAFF. The CDR3 DNA reads TGTGCCAGCAGTTACCCGACAGTCCTAGGCGGCACTGAAGCTTTCTTT.

For this clone: Other nucleotide sequences from this sample produce the same CDR3. This chain links TRBV30 with TRBJ1-2, with 8 bases lining up with TRBD1. V shed 5 bases and J 5 bases; nucleotides not matched to a gene: 4. In germline, CDR1 is GTSNPN, CDR2 SVGIG (reference sequence). The CDR3 length is 12 residues. The CDR3 loop reads CAWSGTGYGYTF. In DNA form, the CDR3 reads TGTGCCTGGTCGGGGACAGGTTATGGCTACACCTTC.

The chain employs TRBV19 and TRBJ2-1; the match to TRBD2 covers 7 bases. Germline loops: CDR1 LNHDA, CDR2 SQIVND (reference sequence). This CDR3 has 15 amino acids. V lost 3 bases, J lost 2 bases, and 4 bases stayed unmatched. CDR3: CASSIAGETYNEQFF. CDR3 nucleotide sequence: TGTGCCAGTAGTATTGCGGGGGAAACCTACAATGAGCAGTTCTTC.

V usage is TRBV5-1 and J usage is TRBJ1-3, with D perhaps matching TRBD1 (6 bases). Deletions cut 0 bases from V and 3 bases from J, with 19 bases between. The V gene's germline CDR1 is SGHRS and CDR2 YFSETQ. The CDR3 has 18 amino acids. Here the CDR3 reads CASSLEQGANSFGNTIYF. The CDR3 DNA is TGCGCCAGCAGCTTGGAACAGGGCGCTAACTCCTTTGGAAACACCATATATTTT.

This chain joins TRBV4-1 and TRBJ2-3; a weak D match, TRBD2 (5 bases). From germline, CDR1 is MGHRA and CDR2 YSYEKL. The CDR3 sequence is 14 residues long. V lost 1 base, J lost 4 bases, and 9 bases lay in between. CDR3 in DNA: TGCGCCAGCAGCCAAGTGGCCGGGGCAGATACGCAGTATTTT. This encodes CASSQVAGADTQYF.

The rearrangement uses TRBV9 and TRBJ1-3; perhaps TRBD1 as D (6 bases). Trimming removed 3 bases from V and 1 base from J, with 8 bases in between. This CDR3 spans 14 amino acids. Germline CDR1 SGDLS, CDR2 YYNGEE. CDR3 protein: CASSAGTSGNTIYF. The CDR3 nucleotides are TGTGCCAGCAGCGCCGGGACATCTGGAAACACCATATATTTT.

This chain uses TRBV7-6 with TRBJ1-5, with TRBD1 matching 12 bases. Germline values: CDR1 SGHVS, CDR2 FNYEAQ. Trimming cost V 5 bases and J 3 bases; bases outside gene matches: 2. This CDR3 has 15 residues. The CDR3 loop reads CASSKGQGANQPQHF. Written as DNA, the CDR3 is TGTGCCAGCAGCAAGGGACAGGGGGCCAATCAGCCCCAGCATTTT.

The rearrangement links TRBV24-1 to TRBJ2-1; 8 bases fit TRBD2. The CDR3 length is 18 residues. Trimming removed 1 base from V and 2 bases from J; junction bases left unmatched: 9. Germline lookup yields CDR1 KGHDR and CDR2 SFDVKD. The CDR3 reads CATSDFFYGGGPYNEQFF. In DNA, the CDR3 is TGTGCCACCAGTGATTTCTTCTACGGGGGGGGCCCCTACAATGAGCAGTTCTTC.

The rearrangement joins TRBV5-1 to TRBJ2-7; the D gene is possibly TRBD1 (5 bases). Trimming took 5 bases from V and 3 from J, leaving 9 bases between them. This CDR3 has 12 amino acids. Germline assignment: CDR1 SGHRS and CDR2 YFSETQ. CDR3 protein: CASRMGHYEQYF. In DNA, the CDR3 is TGCGCCAGCAGGATGGGGCACTACGAGCAGTACTTC.

This chain connects TRBV7-9 to TRBJ2-3, with D maybe TRBD1 (5 bases). The germline gives CDR1 SEHNR, CDR2 FQNEAQ (reference sequence). The CDR3 runs 13 residues. Trimming took 2 bases from V and 3 from J, leaving 6 bases between them. This CDR3 is CASSLRQTDTQYF. The CDR3 DNA sequence: TGTGCCAGCAGCTTAAGACAGACAGATACGCAGTATTTT.

J is TRBJ1-4 and V is TRBV4-1; tentatively, D is TRBD1 (6 bases). Germline V gene sequence: CDR1 MGHRA, CDR2 YSYEKL. This CDR3 spans 16 amino acids. The V gene lost 3 bases and the J gene lost 8 bases, with 19 bases spanning the gap. CDR3 in amino acids: CASSHIQGPKGEKLFF. For the CDR3, the DNA is TGCGCCAGCAGCCATATTCAGGGGCCCAAGGGAGAAAAACTGTTTTTT.

The genes are TRBV19 and TRBJ2-4; 13 nucleotides line up with TRBD2. Trimming at V came to 4 bases and at J to 2 bases, leaving 8 bases not matched to a gene. The germline V gene has CDR1 LNHDA and CDR2 SQIVND (reference sequence). This CDR3 comprises 18 residues. The CDR3 DNA is TGTGCCAGTAGTAGGGGGACTAGCGGGGAGAACACCAAAAACATTCAGTACTTC. Its protein is CASSRGTSGENTKNIQYF.